Below, 10 T cell receptor beta chains from the same sample are listed, as sequenced in a study of T cell responses to AZD1222 COVID-19 vaccine (dated by TCRdb to about 2021). Libraries were constructed by the immunoSEQ multiplex PCR assay. TCRdb carries this immuneACCESS record with in-frame sequences only. Its versions omit some clonotypes, under half of them owing to an unresolved V gene in the studies checked, with the rest unexplained. The sample includes under 250,000 clones, with about 93% observed a single time. About 1% of the sample lies in the top ten. Explained via the paper, the time point label denotes: baseline before first vaccination. According to the study, the label for this sample's treatment or condition signals: meningococcal conjugate vaccine given as trial control. The specimen was peripheral blood, collected on day 0 of MenACWY control vaccination. These receptors all stem from an adult in good health.

In DNA form, the CDR3 reads TGTGCCAGCAGAGACTCCCAGGGGGCTGGCTACACCTTC. This codes for CASRDSQGAGYTF. The rearrangement joins TRBV6-5 to TRBJ1-2; 8 positions match TRBD1. Trimming took 6 bases from V and 7 from J; bases not matched to a gene: 7. The CDR3 runs 13 residues. Germline values: CDR1 MNHEY, CDR2 SVGAGI.

The rearrangement uses TRBV18 and TRBJ1-1; weak D call: TRBD1 (5 bases). V shed 6 bases and J shed 2 bases, with 10 bases lying between them. Per germline, CDR1 KGHSH and CDR2 LQKENI. The CDR3 runs to 13 residues. CDR3 coding DNA: TGTGCCAGCTCCACAGGAATAAACACTGAAGCTTTCTTT. Amino acids: CASSTGINTEAFF.

CDR3 sequence (DNA): TGCGCCAGCAGCTCCTTAGCGGGGGCATCATACAATGAGCAGTTCTTC. Amino acid sequence: CASSSLAGASYNEQFF. This chain connects TRBV5-1 to TRBJ2-1; 9 positions agree with TRBD2. This CDR3 has 16 amino acids. Germline V gene sequence: CDR1 SGHRS, CDR2 YFSETQ. V shed 3 bases, J shed 4 bases, and the junction held 8 bases outside the gene matches.

The CDR3 loop is CASSMDQPQHF. For the CDR3, the DNA is TGTGCCAGTAGTATGGATCAGCCCCAGCATTTT. V and J are TRBV19 and TRBJ1-5, with D unclear. Germline lookup yields CDR1 LNHDA and CDR2 SQIVND (reference sequence). The CDR3 runs to 11 residues. V was cut by 3 bases and J by 5 bases, with 2 bases left in between.

The J gene is TRBJ1-5, the V gene TRBV7-2; D ambiguous. Deletions cut 3 bases from V and 7 bases from J, with 13 bases between. The CDR3 length is 14 residues. Germline V CDR1 and CDR2: SGHTA, FQGNSA. This CDR3 reads CASSLSSGGQPQHF. CDR3 nucleotides: TGTGCCAGCAGCTTGAGCTCAGGAGGACAGCCCCAGCATTTT.

The chain uses TRBV12-3 or TRBV12-4 and TRBJ1-1, with D possibly matching TRBD1 (5 bases). Trimming cost V 9 bases and J 5 bases, with 10 bases left between them. The CDR3 consists of 11 residues. DNA of the CDR3: TGTGCCAGTTCGGGGGGGACTGAAGCTTTCTTT. It specifies CASSGGTEAFF.

V and J are TRBV5-1 and TRBJ2-1; 7 bases agree with TRBD1. The CDR3 runs to 15 residues. With V trimmed by 0 bases and J by 6 bases, 6 bases remained unmatched. Germline V gene sequence: CDR1 SGHRS, CDR2 YFSETQ. The CDR3 nucleotides read TGCGCCAGCAGCTTGGAGCCAGGGGGTACCAATGAGCAGTTCTTC. This gives the protein CASSLEPGGTNEQFF.

The chain is built from TRBV6-5 and TRBJ1-6; D is undetermined. V gave up 3 bases and J gave up 0 bases, with 9 bases separating them. Germline V gene sequence: CDR1 MNHEY, CDR2 SVGAGI. The CDR3 loop spans 16 amino acids. Here the CDR3 DNA reads TGTGCCAGCAGTTATCGGGAAAACTCCTATAATTCACCCCTCCACTTT. Translated, it gives CASSYRENSYNSPLHF.

V is TRBV19 and J is TRBJ1-1; D possibly corresponds to TRBD1 (6 bases). Germline CDR1 reads LNHDA; CDR2 reads SQIVND (reference sequence). The CDR3 covers 13 residues. Trimming took 3 bases from V and 8 from J, leaving 13 bases between them. The CDR3 DNA sequence: TGTGCCAGTAGTATTTTTGGAGGGGGGGAAGCTTTCTTT. Its translation: CASSIFGGGEAFF. Variable domain in full (rest from reference TRBV19 and TRBJ1-1): DGGITQSPKYLFRKEGQNVTLSCEQNLNHDAMYWYRQDPGQGLRLIYYSQIVNDFQKGDIAEGYSVSREKKESFPLTVTSAQKNPTAFYLCASSIFGGGEAFFGQGTRLTVV.

The rearrangement uses TRBV7-2 and TRBJ1-6; 7 nucleotides match TRBD1. Looked up from germline, CDR1 is SGHTA and CDR2 is FQGNSA. V lost 4 bases, J lost 3 bases, and 9 bases stayed unmatched. The CDR3 contains 17 residues. The CDR3 DNA reads TGTGCCAGCAGCTCCCAAACCGGGACAGTCTATAATTCACCCCTCCACTTT. This encodes CASSSQTGTVYNSPLHF.